This section outlines one T cell receptor (beta chain) sequence together with its context. This entry is derived from a study of regulatory T cells in long-lasting Graves disease. On the study more broadly: Those Graves' patients who were newly diagnosed had been on antithyroid drugs under 3 months.

Trimming removed 4 bases at V and 6 bases at J, with 19 bases between. The germline V gene encodes CDR1 SGHRS and CDR2 YFSETQ. The length of the CDR3 is 15 residues. The TCR beta library used iRepertoire HTBI primers with Arm-PCR amplification of CDR3. TCRdb independently ran MiXCR on the multiplex PCR reads; one entry per CDR3 protein. The table shows 370,000 or so distinct CDR3 sequences, with around 15% occurring only once. Time point defined: newly diagnosed GD, antithyroid drugs for less than 3 months. PBMC RNA served as the TCR library source. American Thyroid Association guidelines served as the basis for diagnosing Graves' disease. The data were also submitted as part of a second study, on T cells in Graves' hyperthyroidism and ophthalmopathy.

The source material was peripheral blood mononuclear cells (PBMCs), sampled at new diagnosis, from a patient treated with antithyroid drugs. This clonotype originated in a young woman with Graves disease. The chain couples TRBV5-1 to TRBJ1-2; unclear D gene. The CDR3 reads CASSRQVGALDGYTF. The CDR3 DNA reads as TGCGCCAGCAGCCGCCAGGTGGGAGCCCTAGATGGCTACACCTTC.